This T cell receptor beta chain was obtained from a study of T cell responses to AZD1222 COVID-19 vaccine. Sequencing used immunoSEQ multiplex PCR; TCRdb keeps in-frame clones, though not all of them. The data show roughly 150,000 clones, less than 95% seen once. Whole-study findings and limits: The number of AZD1222 recipients seropositive at baseline was only five to seven. Repertoire collection took place solely once the T cell response had peaked. Regions left unmutated in variants are reportedly the target of nearly half of spike-specific TCRs.

V lost 1 base to trimming and J lost 6 bases; unmatched junction nucleotides: 6. CDR3 size: 15 residues. The germline V gene encodes CDR1 SNHLY and CDR2 FYNNEI. This clone appeared once. What it binds is unknown. Second-dose groups at about 4 or about 12 weeks were pooled. The sequence came from an adult who received the AZD1222 COVID-19 vaccine. The sample was peripheral blood, taken 28 days after the second AZD1222 dose. The chain carries TRBV2 and TRBJ1-5; 7 bases line up with TRBD1. Written as DNA, the CDR3 is TGTGCCAGCAGTGAAGATAGTACAGGGGTTCAGCCCCAGCATTTT. Amino acid sequence: CASSEDSTGVQPQHF. Based on the CDR3 plus reference TRBV2 and TRBJ1-5, the full variable domain is EPEVTQTPSHQVTQMGQEVILRCVPISNHLYFYWYRQILGQKVEFLVSFYNNEISEKSEIFDDQFSVERPDGSNFTLKIRSTKLEDSAMYFCASSEDSTGVQPQHFGDGTRLSIL.